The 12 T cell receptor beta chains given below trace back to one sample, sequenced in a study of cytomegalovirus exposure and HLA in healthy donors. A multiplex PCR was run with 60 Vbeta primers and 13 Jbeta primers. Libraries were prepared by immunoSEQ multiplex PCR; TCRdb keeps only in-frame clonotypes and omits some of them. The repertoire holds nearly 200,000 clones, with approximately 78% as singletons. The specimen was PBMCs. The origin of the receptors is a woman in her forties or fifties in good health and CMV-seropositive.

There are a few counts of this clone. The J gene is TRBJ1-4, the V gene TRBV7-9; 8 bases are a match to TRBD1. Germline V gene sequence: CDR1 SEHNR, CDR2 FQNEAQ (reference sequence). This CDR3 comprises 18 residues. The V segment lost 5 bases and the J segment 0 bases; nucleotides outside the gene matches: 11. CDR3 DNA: TGTGCCAGCAGCCGGGGAAGGCAGGGGGCCTCAACTAATGAAAAACTGTTTTTT. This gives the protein CASSRGRQGASTNEKLFF.

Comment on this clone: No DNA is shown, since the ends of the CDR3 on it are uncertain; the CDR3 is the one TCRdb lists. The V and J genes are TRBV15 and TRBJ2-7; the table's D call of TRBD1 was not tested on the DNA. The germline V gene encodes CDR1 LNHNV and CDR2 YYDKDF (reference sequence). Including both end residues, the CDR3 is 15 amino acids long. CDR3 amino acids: CATSRVAGGSYEQHF.

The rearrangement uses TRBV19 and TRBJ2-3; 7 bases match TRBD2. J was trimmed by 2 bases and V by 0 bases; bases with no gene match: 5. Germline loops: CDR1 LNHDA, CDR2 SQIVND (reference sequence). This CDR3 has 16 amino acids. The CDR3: CASSIDGLGVTDTQYF. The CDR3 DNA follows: TGTGCCAGTAGTATAGATGGACTAGGAGTCACAGATACGCAGTATTTT.

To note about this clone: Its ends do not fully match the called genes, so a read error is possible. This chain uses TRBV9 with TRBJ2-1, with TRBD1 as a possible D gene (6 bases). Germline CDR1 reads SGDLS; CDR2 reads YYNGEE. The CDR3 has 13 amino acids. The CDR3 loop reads CASSEFQGTPQVF. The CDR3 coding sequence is TGTGCCAGCAGCGAGTTTCAAGGGACACCTCAAGTCTTC.

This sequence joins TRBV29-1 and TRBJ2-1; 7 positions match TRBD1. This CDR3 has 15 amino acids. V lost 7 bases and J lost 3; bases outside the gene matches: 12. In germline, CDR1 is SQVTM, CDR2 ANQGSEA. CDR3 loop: CSAPRDRPFYNEQFF. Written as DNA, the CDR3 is TGCAGCGCACCCCGGGACAGACCATTCTACAATGAGCAGTTCTTC.

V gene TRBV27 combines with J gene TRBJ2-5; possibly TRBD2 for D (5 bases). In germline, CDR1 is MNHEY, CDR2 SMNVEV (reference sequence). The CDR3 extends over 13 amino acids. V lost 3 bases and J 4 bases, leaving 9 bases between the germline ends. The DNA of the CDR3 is TGTGCCAGCAGTTTGAGGGCGGCAGAGACCCAGTACTTC. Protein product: CASSLRAAETQYF.

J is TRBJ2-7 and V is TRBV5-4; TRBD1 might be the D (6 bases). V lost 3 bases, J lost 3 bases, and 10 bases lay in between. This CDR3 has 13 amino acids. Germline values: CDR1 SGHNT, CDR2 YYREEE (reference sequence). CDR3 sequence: CASSSTDSYEQYF. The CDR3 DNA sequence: TGTGCCAGCAGCTCGACGGACAGCTACGAGCAGTACTTC. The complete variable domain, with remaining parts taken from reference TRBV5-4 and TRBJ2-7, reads ETGVTQSPTHLIKTRGQQVTLRCSSQSGHNTVSWYQQALGQGPQFIFQYYREEENGRGNFPPRFSGLQFPNYSSELNVNALELDDSALYLCASSSTDSYEQYFGPGTRLTVT.

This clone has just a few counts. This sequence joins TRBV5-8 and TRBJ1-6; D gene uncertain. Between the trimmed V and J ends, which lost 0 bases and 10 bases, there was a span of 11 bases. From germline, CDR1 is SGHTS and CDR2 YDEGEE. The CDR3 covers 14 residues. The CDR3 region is CASSLGPPGSPLHF. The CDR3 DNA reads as TGTGCCAGCAGCTTGGGCCCTCCCGGGTCACCCCTCCACTTT.

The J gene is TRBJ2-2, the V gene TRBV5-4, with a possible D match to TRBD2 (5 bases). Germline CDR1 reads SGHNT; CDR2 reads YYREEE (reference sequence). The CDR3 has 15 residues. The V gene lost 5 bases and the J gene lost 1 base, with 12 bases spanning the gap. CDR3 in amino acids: CASRAGVGNTGELFF. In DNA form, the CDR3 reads TGTGCCAGCAGGGCGGGTGTCGGGAACACCGGGGAGCTGTTTTTT.

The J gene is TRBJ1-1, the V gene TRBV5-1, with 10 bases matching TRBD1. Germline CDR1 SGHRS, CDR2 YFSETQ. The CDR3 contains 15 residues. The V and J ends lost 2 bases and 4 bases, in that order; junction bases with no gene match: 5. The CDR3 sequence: CASSFWTGGGTEAFF. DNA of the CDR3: TGCGCCAGCAGCTTTTGGACAGGGGGGGGCACTGAAGCTTTCTTT.

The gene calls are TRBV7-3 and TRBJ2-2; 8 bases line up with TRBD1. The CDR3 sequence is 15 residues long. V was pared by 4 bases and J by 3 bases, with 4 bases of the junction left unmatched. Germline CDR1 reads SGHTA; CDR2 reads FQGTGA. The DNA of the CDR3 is TGTGCCAGCAGCTCAGGACAGGGACACACCGGGGAGCTGTTTTTT. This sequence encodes CASSSGQGHTGELFF.

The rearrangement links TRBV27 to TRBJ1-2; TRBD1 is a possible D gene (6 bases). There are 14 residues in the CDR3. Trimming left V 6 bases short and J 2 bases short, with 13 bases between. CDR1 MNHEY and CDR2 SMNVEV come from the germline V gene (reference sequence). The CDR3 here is CASSTGWNNYGYTF. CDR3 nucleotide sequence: TGTGCCAGCAGCACAGGGTGGAACAACTATGGCTACACCTTC.